This T cell receptor (beta chain) was sequenced for a study of a mutant IDH1 vaccine in newly diagnosed glioma. The germline CDR1 and CDR2 sequences are SNHLY and FYNNEI. Trimming left V 4 bases short and J 0 bases short, with 7 bases between. The CDR3 is 13 residues long. A note on this clone: Its specificity is unknown.

Repertoires were generated with immunoSEQ multiplex PCR, while TCRdb's copy carries only in-frame clones and drops some. Of 34,000 or so clones listed, about 80% are singletons. The time point: week 35, safety follow-up. One vaccine dose held 300 ug of mutant IDH1 20-mer peptide and came with topical imiquimod. The source was PBMCs, collected from a glioma patient whose treatment included an IDH1 peptide vaccine. The chain uses TRBV2 and TRBJ2-7; D is unresolved. The receptor comes from a man aged 25 to 40 with glioma. The CDR3 nucleotides read TGTGCCAGCAGTGGTGGCAACTCCTACGAGCAGTACTTC. Translated, it gives CASSGGNSYEQYF. Looking up the rest from reference TRBV2 and TRBJ2-7 gives the full variable domain: EPEVTQTPSHQVTQMGQEVILRCVPISNHLYFYWYRQILGQKVEFLVSFYNNEISEKSEIFDDQFSVERPDGSNFTLKIRSTKLEDSAMYFCASSGGNSYEQYFGPGTRLTVT.